The 19 T cell receptor beta chains below were found in one sample sequenced in a study of shared clonotypes between healthy human individuals. Libraries were prepared by immunoSEQ multiplex PCR; TCRdb keeps only in-frame clonotypes and omits some of them. The table shows fewer than 1 million clones, with approximately 97% occurring only once. Naive-designated CD8 cells lacked CD45RO, were positively enriched for CCR7, and omitted terminally differentiated effector memory CD45RA+ cells. Sequences were obtained from naive CD8+ T cells sorted from blood. These receptors were obtained from a man aged 25 to 40 in good health.

This chain links TRBV5-1 with TRBJ2-5; 12 nucleotides align to TRBD2. Germline trimming cut 3 bases from V and 5 bases from J; bases unmatched to any gene: 8. The CDR3 has 16 residues. Per the germline V gene, CDR1 is SGHRS and CDR2 is YFSETQ. Here the CDR3 reads CASSYYSGLAGETQYF. Written as DNA, the CDR3 is TGCGCCAGCAGCTACTACTCCGGACTAGCGGGGGAGACCCAGTACTTC.

As to this clone: The same CDR3 arises from other DNA sequences in this sample as well. The chain carries TRBV5-1 and TRBJ2-5, with D possibly matching TRBD2 (5 bases). CDR3 size: 13 residues. CDR1 is SGHRS, CDR2 YFSETQ, per germline. The V end lost 0 bases, the J end lost 5 bases, and 8 bases lay between the germline ends. The CDR3 protein is CASSLGSGETQYF. The CDR3 DNA reads as TGCGCCAGCAGCTTGGGATCGGGGGAGACCCAGTACTTC.

The chain is built from TRBV27 and TRBJ2-3, with TRBD2 matching 10 bases. Germline values: CDR1 MNHEY, CDR2 SMNVEV (reference sequence). The V segment lost 4 bases and the J segment 1 base; nucleotides outside the gene matches: 2. The CDR3 loop spans 15 amino acids. CDR3 bases: TGTGCCAGCAGTTACGGGACTAGCGGCACAGATACGCAGTATTTT. It translates to CASSYGTSGTDTQYF.

V usage is TRBV29-1 and J usage is TRBJ2-7, with 11 nucleotides matching TRBD2. This CDR3 has 16 amino acids. Germline CDR1 is SQVTM and CDR2 is ANQGSEA. J gave up 3 bases and V 6 bases, and 13 bases lay outside the gene matches. CDR3 region: CSVGKGLAGGFYEQYF. CDR3 in DNA: TGCAGCGTCGGAAAGGGGTTAGCGGGAGGGTTCTACGAGCAGTACTTC.

The V and J genes are TRBV5-6 and TRBJ2-3; D not resolved. Germline V lookup: CDR1 SGHDT, CDR2 YYEEEE. V was pared by 4 bases and J by 6 bases, with 9 bases between. This CDR3 spans 12 amino acids. CDR3 amino acids: CASSVAVDTQYF. CDR3 sequence (DNA): TGTGCCAGCAGCGTTGCGGTGGATACGCAGTATTTT.

In regard to this clone: The same CDR3 arises from other DNA sequences in this sample as well. This chain joins TRBV27 and TRBJ2-2; D is undetermined. CDR1 MNHEY and CDR2 SMNVEV come from the germline V gene (reference sequence). This CDR3 contains 14 residues. V was pared by 2 bases and J by 4 bases, with 8 bases between. CDR3 DNA sequence: TGTGCCAGCAGTTTAGGTAGAGTCACCGGGGAGCTGTTTTTT. It is translated as CASSLGRVTGELFF.

The chain carries TRBV7-9 and TRBJ2-7; D may be TRBD1 or TRBD2 (6 bases each). CDR3 length equals 16 residues. Germline CDR1 and CDR2: SEHNR and FQNEAQ (reference sequence). V was trimmed by 5 bases and J by 6 bases, leaving 23 bases between them. DNA for the CDR3: TGTGCCAGCAGCCCCAGGGGAGGAACCGACAGAGGCGAGCAGTACTTC. It is translated as CASSPRGGTDRGEQYF.

This chain links TRBV28 with TRBJ2-7; 8 nucleotides agree with TRBD1. The CDR3 consists of 14 residues. Germline V gene lookup returns CDR1 MDHEN and CDR2 SYDVKM. V lost 5 bases, J lost 4 bases, and 7 bases stayed unmatched. The CDR3 protein is CASSPDRGQYEQYF. The CDR3 nucleotides are TGTGCCAGCAGTCCCGACAGGGGACAGTACGAGCAGTACTTC.

This clone was recorded a few times. V gene TRBV6-5 combines with J gene TRBJ2-7, with unresolved D. The germline gives CDR1 MNHEY, CDR2 SVGAGI. This CDR3 spans 12 amino acids. With 5 bases removed from V and 7 bases from J, the gap between germline ends came to 12 bases. The CDR3 loop is CASSPSGVEQYF. The CDR3 DNA follows: TGTGCCAGCAGTCCCTCTGGTGTAGAGCAGTACTTC.

Turning to this clone: This sample also contains other DNA sequences that code for the same CDR3. V is TRBV4-3 and J is TRBJ1-3, with unresolved D. Trimming stripped 1 base from V and 0 bases from J, with 7 bases between. The V gene's germline CDR1 is LGHNA and CDR2 YSLEER. This CDR3 contains 15 residues. This CDR3 reads CASSQAVGSGNTIYF. The CDR3 coding sequence is TGCGCCAGCAGCCAAGCCGTCGGCTCTGGAAACACCATATATTTT.

The chain's CDR3 is CASSSRTGYTYEQYF. The CDR3 nucleotides read TGTGCCAGCAGTTCAAGGACAGGATACACCTACGAGCAGTACTTC. The V and J genes are TRBV28 and TRBJ2-7; 7 nucleotides line up with TRBD1. Germline values: CDR1 MDHEN, CDR2 SYDVKM. This CDR3 has 15 residues. V lost 4 bases to trimming and J lost 2 bases; unmatched junction nucleotides: 8. The variable domain in full, completed from reference TRBV28 and TRBJ2-7, reads DVKVTQSSRYLVKRTGEKVFLECVQDMDHENMFWYRQDPGLGLRLIYFSYDVKMKEKGDIPEGYSVSREKKERFSLILESASTNQTSMYLCASSSRTGYTYEQYFGPGTRLTVT.

This sequence joins TRBV9 and TRBJ2-7, with D perhaps matching TRBD2 (5 bases). The CDR3 runs 15 residues. The germline V gene encodes CDR1 SGDLS and CDR2 YYNGEE. Deletions cut 2 bases from V and 0 bases from J, with 12 bases between. CDR3: CASSVDWSHSYEQYF. In DNA, the CDR3 is TGTGCCAGCAGCGTGGACTGGAGTCACTCCTACGAGCAGTACTTC.

The chain couples TRBV6-9 to TRBJ1-1; D gene unclear. The CDR3 totals 9 residues. Trimming pared 4 bases from V and 11 bases from J, leaving 5 bases between. CDR1 and CDR2 (germline): MNHGY, SVAAGI. CDR3 in amino acids: CASSLGAFF. CDR3 bases: TGTGCCAGCAGTTTGGGGGCTTTCTTT.

This chain joins TRBV7-9 and TRBJ2-2, with D perhaps TRBD2 (6 bases). Deletions cut 2 bases from V and 7 bases from J, with 14 bases between. The CDR3 is 15 residues long. Germline V lookup: CDR1 SEHNR, CDR2 FQNEAQ (reference sequence). CDR3 residues: CASSLIAGTGGELFF. In nucleotides, the CDR3 is TGTGCCAGCAGCTTAATTGCGGGAACGGGCGGGGAGCTGTTTTTT. The full variable domain, its missing parts supplied by reference TRBV7-9 and TRBJ2-2, is DTGVSQNPRHKITKRGQNVTFRCDPISEHNRLYWYRQTLGQGPEFLTYFQNEAQLEKSRLLSDRFSAERPKGSFSTLEIQRTEQGDSAMYLCASSLIAGTGGELFFGEGSRLTVL.

The chain employs TRBV29-1 and TRBJ2-3; no definite D call. The CDR3 length is 13 residues. The V gene lost 8 bases and the J gene lost 2 bases, with 14 bases spanning the gap. Germline CDR1 SQVTM, CDR2 ANQGSEA. The CDR3 loop reads CSLIRAYTDTQYF. Here the CDR3 DNA reads TGCAGCTTGATCCGGGCGTACACAGATACGCAGTATTTT.

V usage is TRBV9 and J usage is TRBJ2-5; D is ambiguous. The CDR3 spans 14 residues. V lost 3 bases and J 1 base, leaving 10 bases between the germline ends. CDR1 and CDR2 from the germline V gene are SGDLS and YYNGEE. CDR3 DNA: TGTGCCAGCAGCGACGGACGGACCCAAGAGACCCAGTACTTC. Its translation: CASSDGRTQETQYF.

The chain carries TRBV29-1 and TRBJ2-7; 7 nucleotides line up with TRBD1. CDR1 SQVTM and CDR2 ANQGSEA come from the germline V gene. The CDR3 length is 13 residues. V shed 3 bases, J shed 0 bases, and the junction held 2 bases outside the gene matches. The chain's CDR3 is CSVETGPSYEQYF. The CDR3 bases are TGCAGCGTTGAGACAGGGCCCTCCTACGAGCAGTACTTC.

The chain combines TRBV28 with TRBJ2-5, with no clear D. This CDR3 comprises 14 residues. Looked up from germline, CDR1 is MDHEN and CDR2 is SYDVKM. V lost 1 base to trimming and J lost 2 bases, with 8 bases between them. In DNA form, the CDR3 reads TGTGCCAGCAGTTTATTGGGAACGCAAGAGACCCAGTACTTC. This codes for CASSLLGTQETQYF. Combining the CDR3 with reference TRBV28 and TRBJ2-5 gives the whole variable domain DVKVTQSSRYLVKRTGEKVFLECVQDMDHENMFWYRQDPGLGLRLIYFSYDVKMKEKGDIPEGYSVSREKKERFSLILESASTNQTSMYLCASSLLGTQETQYFGPGTRLLVL.

The rearrangement joins TRBV4-1 to TRBJ2-3, with TRBD2 identical over 7 bases. V lost 1 base, J lost 4 bases, and 5 bases stayed unmatched. Germline V gene lookup returns CDR1 MGHRA and CDR2 YSYEKL. The CDR3 is 15 residues long. The CDR3 DNA reads TGCGCCAGCAGCCAAGTTGCGGGAGAGGCAGATACGCAGTATTTT. This gives the protein CASSQVAGEADTQYF.